Following are 16 T cell receptor beta chains from one sample sequenced in a study of T-cell memory formation after mild COVID-19. TCRdb reanalysed the 5' RACE reads using MiXCR and keeps one entry per CDR3 protein. The sample has 350,000 or so distinct CDR3 sequences; more than 20% are singletons. Sequenced input: PBMCs or a T cell subset sorted from them (not recorded which). Receptors were obtained from a man younger than 30 who had mild COVID-19 (a few samples of this study predate the infection). Cell type and time point are not known.

This clonotype has a handful of counts. This chain links TRBV7-9 with TRBJ2-1; a weak D match, TRBD1 (6 bases). CDR1 is SEHNR, CDR2 FQNEAQ, per germline (reference sequence). The CDR3 has 15 amino acids. Trimming took 5 bases from V and 3 from J, leaving 14 bases between them. CDR3 nucleotide sequence: TGTGCCAGCAGCATACCGGGACATGTCTACAATGAGCAGTTCTTC. This translates into CASSIPGHVYNEQFF.

This clonotype showed up just a few times. The chain combines TRBV6-2 or TRBV6-3 with TRBJ2-2; D call uncertain. The ends were cut back, 5 bases at V and 3 bases at J, with 4 bases in the middle. The CDR3 spans 12 residues. Germline V gene sequence: CDR1 MNHEY, CDR2 SVGEGT. The CDR3 DNA reads as TGTGCCAGCAGTCACGACACCGGGGAGCTGTTTTTT. Protein product: CASSHDTGELFF.

This clonotype was detected a few times. This chain links TRBV4-3 with TRBJ1-6; D possibly corresponds to TRBD1 (6 bases). CDR3 length: 16 amino acids. Deletions cut 0 bases from V and 6 bases from J, with 12 bases between. The V gene's germline CDR1 is LGHNA and CDR2 YSLEER. In DNA form, the CDR3 reads TGCGCCAGCAGCCAAGATTCGGCCAGGGGTAATTCACCCCTCCACTTT. Its protein product is CASSQDSARGNSPLHF.

This clonotype came up many times. The V call is TRBV11-2, the J call TRBJ2-3; D remains ambiguous. CDR3 size: 14 residues. Germline V gene data show CDR1 as SGHAT and CDR2 as FQNNGV. Trimming removed 3 bases from V and 0 bases from J, with 7 bases in between. CDR3 residues: CASSFDRSTDTQYF. DNA for the CDR3: TGTGCCAGCAGCTTCGATCGTAGCACAGATACGCAGTATTTT.

The chain couples TRBV29-1 to TRBJ1-1; tentative D call: TRBD1 (6 bases). The V gene's germline CDR1 is SQVTM and CDR2 ANQGSEA. The CDR3 covers 12 residues. Trimming removed 5 bases at V and 3 bases at J, with 10 bases between. Here the CDR3 DNA reads TGCAGCGTTCAGGGGTTGGACACTGAAGCTTTCTTT. Translated: CSVQGLDTEAFF.

Only a few counts were recorded for this clonotype. The chain employs TRBV5-6 and TRBJ2-2, with a possible D match to TRBD1 (6 bases). The V end lost 5 bases, the J end lost 6 bases, and 26 bases lay between the germline ends. CDR3 length: 18 residues. Germline CDR1 is SGHDT and CDR2 is YYEEEE. The CDR3 region is CASRLLSGANFKSGELFF. DNA for the CDR3: TGTGCCAGCAGACTCCTGTCAGGGGCAAATTTTAAATCCGGGGAGCTGTTTTTT.

V and J are TRBV19 and TRBJ2-5; 9 nucleotides align to TRBD1. Germline V lookup: CDR1 LNHDA, CDR2 SQIVND (reference sequence). V shed 5 bases, J shed 5 bases, and the junction held 9 bases outside the gene matches. CDR3 length: 15 residues. CDR3 sequence (DNA): TGTGCCAGTAGTCTGGCCGGGACAGGGCCGGAGACCCAGTACTTC. Translating it yields CASSLAGTGPETQYF.

The V call is TRBV4-2, the J call TRBJ2-3, with TRBD2 identical over 7 bases. Germline V CDR1 and CDR2: LGHNA, YNFKEQ. With V trimmed by 0 bases and J by 6 bases, 12 bases remained unmatched. This CDR3 region has 17 residues. CDR3 nucleotides: TGTGCCAGCAGCCAAGAGGAAGGGACTACCTTCCTGGATACGCAGTATTTT. The encoded protein is CASSQEEGTTFLDTQYF.

This clonotype has a handful of counts. The chain carries TRBV20-1 and TRBJ1-2; no clear D gene. Trimming left V 6 bases short and J 8 bases short, with 13 bases between. Germline V gene lookup returns CDR1 DFQATT and CDR2 SNEGSKA (reference sequence). The CDR3 covers 11 residues. DNA for the CDR3: TGCAGTGCGTTCAGGAGTAGGGGCTACACCTTC. Translated: CSAFRSRGYTF.

This chain joins TRBV29-1 and TRBJ2-5, with D possibly TRBD1 on 5 matching bases. Looked up from germline, CDR1 is SQVTM and CDR2 is ANQGSEA. V lost 7 bases and J lost 5, with 14 bases in between. This CDR3 spans 12 amino acids. CDR3: CSACRVEETQYF. CDR3 in DNA: TGCAGCGCCTGCAGGGTTGAGGAGACCCAGTACTTC.

This clonotype was counted between two and nine times. The rearrangement uses TRBV12-3 or TRBV12-4 and TRBJ2-3; D gene uncertain. The CDR3 is 12 residues long. V gave up 6 bases and J gave up 7 bases, with 11 bases separating them. In DNA, the CDR3 is TGTGCCAGCAGGACCGGGCCCCATACGCAGTATTTT. This codes for CASRTGPHTQYF.

This clonotype turned up a few times. The rearrangement links TRBV4-3 to TRBJ2-3; D unclear. Germline V gene data show CDR1 as LGHNA and CDR2 as YSLEER. V shed 0 bases and J shed 8 bases, with 18 bases lying between them. The CDR3 extends over 16 amino acids. CDR3 sequence: CASSQEVSPGTGTQYF. The CDR3 coding sequence is TGCGCCAGCAGCCAAGAGGTTTCCCCAGGCACGGGTACGCAGTATTTT.

In regard to this clonotype: This sequence may be a read error, since a much larger clone differs from it by one base. This sequence joins TRBV20-1 and TRBJ1-2; D remains ambiguous. V was trimmed by 1 base and J by 10 bases, leaving 16 bases between them. The CDR3 spans 13 residues. Germline values: CDR1 DFQATT, CDR2 SNEGSKA (reference sequence). The CDR3, as DNA: TGCAGTGCTAGAGCTTGGCGGATTAATGACTACACCTTC. Translation gives CSARAWRINDYTF.

This clonotype was seen repeatedly, ten times or more. The chain links TRBV7-3 to TRBJ2-1; D ambiguous. Per the germline V gene, CDR1 is SGHTA and CDR2 is FQGTGA. The V end was cut by 5 bases, the J end by 10 bases, with 12 bases between. The CDR3 loop spans 12 amino acids. The CDR3, as DNA: TGTGCCAGCAGCCCAGATAAAGCGGAGCAGTTCTTC. Translating it yields CASSPDKAEQFF.

A few counts support this clonotype. This rearrangement joins TRBV9 to TRBJ1-2; TRBD1 is a possible D gene (6 bases). The V end lost 3 bases, the J end lost 4 bases, and 13 bases lay between the germline ends. CDR3 length: 14 residues. Germline V gene sequence: CDR1 SGDLS, CDR2 YYNGEE. In nucleotides, the CDR3 is TGTGCCAGCAGCGGGCAGGACAGTATCTATGGCTACACCTTC. It encodes CASSGQDSIYGYTF. The variable domain in full, completed from reference TRBV9 and TRBJ1-2, reads DSGVTQTPKHLITATGQRVTLRCSPRSGDLSVYWYQQSLDQGLQFLIQYYNGEERAKGNILERFSAQQFPDLHSELNLSSLELGDSALYFCASSGQDSIYGYTFGSGTRLTVV.

The chain couples TRBV10-3 to TRBJ2-3, with no clear D. In germline, CDR1 is ENHRY, CDR2 SYGVKD. The CDR3 runs to 13 residues. For the CDR3, the DNA is TGTGCTCTCCGCCCGGCAGGCTCAGATACGCAGTATTTT. Translated, it gives CALRPAGSDTQYF.